Listed below are T cell receptor beta chains from one sample, sequenced in a study of T cell responses to AZD1222 COVID-19 vaccine. Profiled with immunoSEQ multiplex PCR; TCRdb holds only in-frame clones, not every one. The sample includes tens of thousands of clones, approximately 88% of them seen just once. Sequenced material: peripheral blood, taken 28 days after the second AZD1222 dose. These receptors all stem from an adult who received the AZD1222 COVID-19 vaccine. The CDR3 runs from the conserved cysteine through the conserved F or W. The order of the fields is V gene, J gene, D gene, clone size, CDR3 protein, CDR3 DNA. D genes are given only for firm matches. Where a row states a size, it is once, few, many or the class of an expanded clone; other rows omit it.

>TRBV9|TRBJ2-3|TRBD2|-
CASSDGRRGTTDTQYF
TGTGCCAGCAGCGATGGAAGGCGGGGGACCACAGATACGCAGTATTTT
>TRBV5-1|TRBJ1-1|-|-
CASSDPRNTEAFF
TGCGCCAGCAGCGATCCAAGGAACACTGAAGCTTTCTTT
>TRBV28|TRBJ2-5|TRBD1|-
CASSLRRDRGETQYF
TGTGCCAGCAGTTTACGCCGGGACAGGGGGGAGACCCAGTACTTC
>TRBV5-6|TRBJ2-5|TRBD2|-
CASSLAALTSGSWETQYF
TGTGCCAGCAGCTTGGCTGCGCTAACTAGCGGGAGCTGGGAGACCCAGTACTTC
>TRBV28|TRBJ2-3|TRBD2|-
CASSPLARASGYTDTQYF
TGTGCCAGCAGTCCCCTAGCGAGGGCTAGCGGATACACAGATACGCAGTATTTT
>TRBV3-1/TRBV3-2|TRBJ2-2|TRBD2|few
CASSQVWRGGSTGELFF
TGTGCCAGCAGCCAAGTATGGCGGGGGGGAAGCACCGGGGAGCTGTTTTTT
>TRBV5-5|TRBJ1-5|-|-
CASSLVSGINQPQHF
TGTGCCAGCAGCTTGGTCTCAGGAATTAATCAGCCCCAGCATTTT
>TRBV5-1|TRBJ1-1|-|-
CASSLTGSGTEAFF
TGCGCCAGCAGCTTGACAGGGTCGGGCACTGAAGCTTTCTTT
>TRBV7-9|TRBJ1-4|TRBD1|-
CASSSTDRRGEATNEKLFF
TGTGCCAGCAGCTCCACGGACAGGAGAGGAGAGGCAACTAATGAAAAACTGTTTTTT
>TRBV9|TRBJ1-2|-|-
CASRREGEGYGYTF
TGTGCCAGCCGAAGGGAGGGAGAGGGCTATGGCTACACCTTC
>TRBV7-8|TRBJ1-2|-|-
CASSPRGASYGYTF
TGTGCCAGCAGCCCGCGAGGGGCCTCCTATGGCTACACCTTC
>TRBV6-6|TRBJ1-3|-|-
CATQGISGNTIYF
TGTGCCACCCAAGGGATCTCTGGAAACACCATATATTTT
>TRBV7-9|TRBJ2-3|TRBD2|-
CASSLGLAGGFSTDTQYF
TGTGCCAGCAGCTTAGGACTAGCGGGGGGCTTTAGCACAGATACGCAGTATTTT
>TRBV6-4|TRBJ1-1|-|-
CASSDRDNTEAFF
TGTGCCAGCAGTGACCGGGACAACACTGAAGCTTTCTTT
>TRBV7-9|TRBJ1-2|-|-
CASSLGLGGAYGYTF
TGTGCCAGCAGCTTAGGTCTCGGGGGGGCCTATGGCTACACCTTC
>TRBV7-9|TRBJ1-2|-|-
CASSLNSNNYGYTF
TGTGCCAGCAGCTTGAATTCCAATAACTATGGCTACACCTTC
>TRBV2|TRBJ2-3|TRBD2|-
CASSGGGLAALSTDTQYF
TGTGCCAGCAGTGGGGGGGGACTAGCGGCACTAAGCACAGATACGCAGTATTTT
>TRBV6-2/TRBV6-3|TRBJ2-3|TRBD2|-
CASSGGLAETDTQYF
TGTGCCAGCAGCGGGGGACTAGCGGAAACAGATACGCAGTATTTT
>TRBV5-1|TRBJ1-2|TRBD1|-
CASSLTQGDYGYTF
TGCGCCAGCAGCTTAACACAGGGGGACTATGGCTACACCTTC
>TRBV18|TRBJ1-3|-|-
CASSRDESGNTIYF
TGTGCCAGCTCAAGGGACGAGTCTGGAAACACCATATATTTT
>TRBV9|TRBJ1-4|-|-
CASSAEGGVEKLFF
TGTGCCAGCAGCGCCGAGGGGGGTGTTGAAAAACTGTTTTTT
>TRBV9|TRBJ1-2|-|-
CASSVEGSGDYGYTF
TGTGCCAGCAGCGTGGAGGGGTCCGGAGACTATGGCTACACCTTC
>TRBV6-6|TRBJ1-1|-|-
CASGPGSNTEAFF
TGTGCTTCGGGGCCAGGGTCGAACACTGAAGCTTTCTTT
>TRBV6-6|TRBJ1-2|-|-
CASRGTGVVNYGYTF
TGTGCCAGCAGGGGGACGGGGGTTGTGAACTATGGCTACACCTTC
>TRBV9|TRBJ2-1|-|-
CASSVVPTSLEQFF
TGTGCCAGCAGCGTAGTCCCTACGAGTCTTGAGCAGTTCTTC
>TRBV19|TRBJ2-2|-|-
CASKTDSKGTGELFF
TGTGCCAGTAAAACCGACAGTAAAGGCACCGGGGAGCTGTTTTTT
>TRBV28|TRBJ1-1|-|-
CASSPMNTEAFF
TGTGCCAGCAGTCCAATGAACACTGAAGCTTTCTTT
>TRBV28|TRBJ1-2|-|-
CASSQGMALYGYTF
TGTGCCAGCAGCCAGGGGATGGCCCTCTATGGCTACACCTTC
>TRBV29-1|TRBJ2-7|-|-
CSVSGTAYGEQYF
TGCAGCGTTAGCGGGACAGCTTATGGGGAGCAGTACTTC
>TRBV4-1|TRBJ2-7|-|few
CASSQDDGGIYEQYF
TGCGCCAGCAGCCAAGATGACGGGGGCATCTACGAGCAGTACTTC
>TRBV19|TRBJ2-5|-|once
CASSITGGAETQYF
TGTGCCAGTAGTATCACAGGGGGGGCGGAGACCCAGTACTTC
>TRBV5-1|TRBJ1-5|-|-
CASSFGQSNQPQHF
TGCGCCAGCAGCTTTGGACAGAGCAATCAGCCCCAGCATTTT
>TRBV24-1|TRBJ2-1|-|-
CATSRRWAHNEQFF
TGTGCCACCAGTAGGCGATGGGCCCACAATGAGCAGTTCTTC
>TRBV15|TRBJ2-5|TRBD2|-
CATSRDSPGTSGRTETQYF
TGTGCCACCAGCAGAGATTCCCCCGGGACTAGCGGGAGGACGGAGACCCAGTACTTC
>TRBV27|TRBJ2-6|-|once
CASSTPLTPGANVLTF
TGTGCCAGCAGCACCCCGCTGACCCCAGGGGCCAACGTCCTGACTTTC
>TRBV7-6|TRBJ2-7|TRBD2|-
CASSNKLAGGLGYEQYF
TGTGCCAGCAGCAACAAACTAGCGGGGGGCCTCGGATACGAGCAGTACTTC
>TRBV30|TRBJ1-4|-|-
CAWSQRAREKLFF
TGTGCCTGGAGTCAACGGGCGAGGGAAAAACTGTTTTTT
>TRBV10-2|TRBJ2-1|TRBD1|-
CASRLDRGAYNEQFF
TGCGCCAGCAGACTGGACAGGGGAGCATACAATGAGCAGTTCTTC
>TRBV5-1|TRBJ2-7|TRBD2|few
CASSLGALAGISEQYF
TGCGCCAGCAGCTTGGGGGCGCTAGCGGGGATAAGCGAGCAGTACTTC
>TRBV29-1|TRBJ2-1|TRBD2|few
CSVVSSWREDYNEQFF
TGCAGCGTTGTATCCTCCTGGCGGGAGGACTACAATGAGCAGTTCTTC
>TRBV6-6|TRBJ1-3|-|-
CASSYQVGRINTIYF
TGTGCCAGCAGTTACCAGGTGGGGAGGATAAACACCATATATTTT
>TRBV5-1|TRBJ2-7|TRBD1|-
CASSVGYRDSGTYEQYF
TGCGCCAGCAGCGTTGGATACCGGGACAGCGGAACCTACGAGCAGTACTTC
>TRBV5-1|TRBJ2-3|TRBD2|-
CASSLARESVSDTQYF
TGCGCCAGCAGCTTGGCGCGGGAGTCTGTTTCAGATACGCAGTATTTT
>TRBV4-3|TRBJ2-3|TRBD2|-
CASSPERGGADTQYF
TGCGCCAGCAGCCCCGAGCGGGGGGGGGCAGATACGCAGTATTTT
>TRBV27|TRBJ1-5|-|-
CASSPQGTDQPQHF
TGTGCCAGCAGTCCCCAGGGAACGGATCAGCCCCAGCATTTT
>TRBV9|TRBJ1-2|TRBD1|-
CASSEGQGSGYTF
TGTGCCAGCAGCGAGGGACAGGGTTCTGGCTACACCTTC
>TRBV19|TRBJ1-1|-|once
CASSPRGWLMNTEAFF
TGTGCCAGTAGCCCCCGGGGGTGGTTAATGAACACTGAAGCTTTCTTT
>TRBV28|TRBJ1-2|TRBD1|-
CASSLASTGDGYTF
TGTGCCAGCAGTTTAGCCTCGACAGGGGATGGCTACACCTTC
>TRBV18|TRBJ2-3|-|-
CASSPGTQRTDTQYF
TGTGCCAGCTCACCCGGAACGCAGCGCACAGATACGCAGTATTTT
>TRBV24-1|TRBJ2-1|TRBD2|-
CATSEPSSGRANEQFF
TGTGCCACCAGTGAACCCTCTAGCGGGAGGGCCAATGAGCAGTTCTTC